A selection of T cell receptor beta chains follows, all from one sample in a study of shared clonotypes between healthy human individuals. Clones were read by immunoSEQ multiplex PCR, and TCRdb kept only the in-frame ones, dropping some. The sample carries approximately 500,000 clones, 96% recorded once. Material for sequencing was naive CD4+ T cells sorted from blood. The receptors derive from a woman aged 25 to 45 in good health. The CDR3 runs from the conserved cysteine through the conserved F or W. The order of the fields is J gene, D gene, V gene, clone size, CDR3 DNA, CDR3 protein. D genes are given only for firm matches. Rows give clone size only sometimes, using once, few, many, or a class for an expanded clone.

>TRBJ1-1|TRBD1|TRBV6-5|-
TGTGCCAGCAGTTCCTGGACAGGGGGCCTCACTGAAGCTTTCTTT
CASSSWTGGLTEAFF
>TRBJ2-3|-|TRBV11-2|once
TGTGCCAGCAGCTACAGACGAACAGACACAGATACGCAGTATTTT
CASSYRRTDTDTQYF
>TRBJ2-5|-|TRBV2|-
TGTGCCAGCGGCGACAGCCTGATCGAGGAGACCCAGTACTTC
CASGDSLIEETQYF
>TRBJ2-5|-|TRBV6-1|-
TGTGCCAGCAGTGGCTCGATTGGGACGGGGCGAGGAGAGACCCAGTACTTC
CASSGSIGTGRGETQYF
>TRBJ1-2|-|TRBV10-3|-
TGTGCCATATCTGGTACAGGGACCTATGGCTACACCTTC
CAISGTGTYGYTF
>TRBJ2-1|TRBD2|TRBV11-2|-
TGTGCCAGCAGCCCTTTAACTAGCGGGAGATACAATGAGCAGTTCTTC
CASSPLTSGRYNEQFF
>TRBJ1-1|-|TRBV11-2|-
TGTGCCAGCAGTGGGGGCCGGGGAGACACTGAAGCTTTCTTT
CASSGGRGDTEAFF
>TRBJ2-1|TRBD1|TRBV10-1|-
TGCGCCAGCAGTGATTTCGCCGGGACAGGCCCCTACAATGAGCAGTTCTTC
CASSDFAGTGPYNEQFF
>TRBJ1-5|-|TRBV19|-
TGTGCGTCGGCGGGGCAGTTTTATTATCAGCCCCAGCATTTT
CASAGQFYYQPQHF
>TRBJ2-7|-|TRBV11-2|-
TGTGCCAGCAGACAGAAAATAGCAAGCTCCTACGAGCAGTACTTC
CASRQKIASSYEQYF
>TRBJ1-2|-|TRBV28|-
TGTGCCAGCAGTATTACGGGACGAGGATATGGCTACACCTTC
CASSITGRGYGYTF
>TRBJ2-1|TRBD1|TRBV11-1|-
TGTGCCAGCAGCCAATGGACAGGGGGAATTGACAATGAGCAGTTCTTC
CASSQWTGGIDNEQFF
>TRBJ1-5|-|TRBV4-1|-
TGCGCCAGCAGCCAGGGGGCTCTAAGCAATCAGCCCCAGCATTTT
CASSQGALSNQPQHF
>TRBJ1-1|-|TRBV5-1|-
TGCGCCAGCAACAGGGAGGGGAACACTGAAGCTTTCTTT
CASNREGNTEAFF
>TRBJ2-1|-|TRBV19|-
TGTGCCAGTAGTTCGGGGACGGGATACAATGAGCAGTTCTTC
CASSSGTGYNEQFF
>TRBJ2-1|-|TRBV25-1|-
TGTGCCAGCAGTAGATCCGGGACCCCTTCGGGCAATGAGCAGTTCTTC
CASSRSGTPSGNEQFF
>TRBJ2-3|-|TRBV6-1|-
TGTGCCAGCAGCAGCGGGTGGACTGTAGATACGCAGTATTTT
CASSSGWTVDTQYF
>TRBJ2-7|TRBD1|TRBV6-1|-
TGTGCCAGCAGTGCTTCGGGACAGGGGGAGAAATACGAGCAGTACTTC
CASSASGQGEKYEQYF
>TRBJ1-1|-|TRBV7-9|-
TGTGCCAGCGTACGAGGACAAGACACTGAAGCTTTCTTT
CASVRGQDTEAFF
>TRBJ2-3|TRBD2|TRBV7-2|-
TGTGCCAGCAGCCTGAGACTAGCGGGAGTATCAGATACGCAGTATTTT
CASSLRLAGVSDTQYF
>TRBJ2-5|TRBD2|TRBV28|once
TGTGCCAGCAGTTCGGGAAGCGGGATTTTACAGCAGTACTTC
CASSSGSGILQQYF
>TRBJ2-1|TRBD2|TRBV5-1|once
TGCGCCAGCAGCTTGGTCCTAGCGGGTTACAATGAGCAGTTCTTC
CASSLVLAGYNEQFF
>TRBJ2-5|-|TRBV28|-
TGTGCCAGCACAACAGACCAAGAGACCCAGTACTTC
CASTTDQETQYF
>TRBJ2-7|-|TRBV16|-
TGTGCCAGCAGCCACTCGACAGGCTACGAGCAGTACTTC
CASSHSTGYEQYF
>TRBJ2-5|-|TRBV5-4|once
TGTGCCAGCAGCTTGCCGACCGGCACCCGGCCCACGGAGACCCAGTACTTC
CASSLPTGTRPTETQYF
>TRBJ1-1|-|TRBV28|-
TGTGCCAGCACCTGGGACACTGAAGCTTTCTTT
CASTWDTEAFF
>TRBJ1-1|TRBD1|TRBV18|-
TGTGCCAGCTCAACAGGGGGACGAGAAGCTTTCTTT
CASSTGGREAFF
>TRBJ2-7|-|TRBV11-3|-
TGTGCCAGCAGCTTCGGTGTAGAACAAACCTACGAGCAGTACTTC
CASSFGVEQTYEQYF
>TRBJ2-7|-|TRBV28|-
TGTGCCAGCAGTGCTGCTAGCACTAGCTCCTACGAGCAGTACTTC
CASSAASTSSYEQYF
>TRBJ1-2|-|TRBV19|-
TGTGCCAGTAGTATCTCCGACGGCTACACCTTC
CASSISDGYTF
>TRBJ1-1|-|TRBV29-1|-
TGCAGCGTTGAACGCCGGCTTGTGAACACTGAAGCTTTCTTT
CSVERRLVNTEAFF
>TRBJ2-7|TRBD1|TRBV27|-
TGTGCCAGCGGTCCGGGACAGGGTATTGTTCAGTACTTC
CASGPGQGIVQYF
>TRBJ1-5|TRBD1|TRBV6-6|-
TGTGCCAGCAGTCCCGACAGGGGAAGCAATCAGCCCCAGCATTTT
CASSPDRGSNQPQHF
>TRBJ1-5|-|TRBV9|-
TGTGCCAGATATGGGGGGGCACATCAGCCCCAGCATTTT
CARYGGAHQPQHF
>TRBJ2-1|TRBD1|TRBV7-3|-
TGTGCCAGCAGCTTCGACAGGGGTTCCTACAATGAGCAGTTCTTC
CASSFDRGSYNEQFF
>TRBJ2-7|TRBD1|TRBV28|-
TGTGCCAGCAGTTTACCGACAGGGACCTACGAGCAGTACTTC
CASSLPTGTYEQYF
>TRBJ1-2|-|TRBV6-1|once
TGTGCCAGCAGTGAATTTGGGGGTTCTTACTATGGCTACACCTTC
CASSEFGGSYYGYTF
>TRBJ2-7|TRBD1|TRBV5-1|-
TGCGCCAGCAGCCCCCGGGACAGATCCTACGAGCAGTACTTC
CASSPRDRSYEQYF
>TRBJ2-3|-|TRBV10-3|-
TGTGCCATCAGGGGGACACTTAGCACAGATACGCAGTATTTT
CAIRGTLSTDTQYF
>TRBJ2-5|-|TRBV5-1|-
TGCGCCAGCAGCTTGGGATCTAGCGCGCAAGAGACCCAGTACTTC
CASSLGSSAQETQYF
>TRBJ2-3|TRBD2|TRBV2|-
TGTGCCAGCAGGCTTTTTAGCGGGGGCAATTTTGGAGATACGCAGTATTTT
CASRLFSGGNFGDTQYF
>TRBJ1-1|-|TRBV10-1|-
TGCGCCAGCAGTGGTTATGGGGGTGGTGAAGCTTTCTTT
CASSGYGGGEAFF
>TRBJ2-1|TRBD2|TRBV6-1|-
TGTGCCAGCAGTGAAGGGTCTAGCGGGAGGGGGAATGAGCAGTTCTTC
CASSEGSSGRGNEQFF
>TRBJ2-4|TRBD1|TRBV5-1|-
TGCGCCAGCAGCTTGTGGACAGGGCCCCCCATTCAGTACTTC
CASSLWTGPPIQYF
>TRBJ2-2|-|TRBV23-1|-
TGCGCCAGCAGTCAAGTCGGACAGAACACCGGGGAGCTGTTTTTT
CASSQVGQNTGELFF